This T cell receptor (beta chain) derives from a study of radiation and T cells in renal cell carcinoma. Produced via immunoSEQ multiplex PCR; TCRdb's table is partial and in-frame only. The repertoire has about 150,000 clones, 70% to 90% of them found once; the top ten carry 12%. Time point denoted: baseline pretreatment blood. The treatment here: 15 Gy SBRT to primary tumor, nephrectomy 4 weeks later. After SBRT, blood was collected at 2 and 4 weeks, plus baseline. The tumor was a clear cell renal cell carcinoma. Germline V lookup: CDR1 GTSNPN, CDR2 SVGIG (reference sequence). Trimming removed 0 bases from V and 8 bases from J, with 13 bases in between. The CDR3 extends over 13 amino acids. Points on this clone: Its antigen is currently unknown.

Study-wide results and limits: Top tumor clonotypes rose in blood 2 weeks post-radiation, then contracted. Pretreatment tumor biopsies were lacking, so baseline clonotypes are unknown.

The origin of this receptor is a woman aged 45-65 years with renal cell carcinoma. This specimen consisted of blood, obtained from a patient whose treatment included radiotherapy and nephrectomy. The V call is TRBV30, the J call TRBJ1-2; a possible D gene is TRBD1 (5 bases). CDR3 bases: TGTGCCTGGAGTGTACCGGAGTGGGGGGGCTACACCTTC. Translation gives CAWSVPEWGGYTF.